This T cell receptor beta chain derives from a study of control samples from healthy donors and cancer patients. Some clones are missing from TCRdb's copy, which holds only in-frame ones; the method was immunoSEQ multiplex PCR. The table lists about 200,000 clones, with roughly 2% in the top ten. The V gene's germline CDR1 is SGHAT and CDR2 FQNNGV. The CDR3 spans 16 residues. The ends lost 6 bases at V and 6 bases at J; junction bases unmatched: 14. The receptor was isolated from a woman aged 25 to 45 in good health. V gene TRBV11-2 combines with J gene TRBJ1-2; 9 positions match TRBD1. The specimen was blood. CDR3 residues: CASRPSGTGFEDGYTF. DNA of the CDR3: TGTGCCAGCAGACCCTCCGGGACAGGGTTTGAGGATGGCTACACCTTC.